The following is a TCR beta chain sequence with its context. The antigen remains unidentified. Trimming cost V 6 bases and J 3 bases; bases outside gene matches: 3. The CDR3 length is 13 residues. CDR1 and CDR2 from the germline V gene are SNHLY and FYNNEI. This sample was taken from a study of T cell responses to AZD1222 COVID-19 vaccine. Study overall: Doses given second, at about 4 or about 12 weeks, were pooled. Study-wide findings and caveats: The donors showed a predominance of white British ancestry and of females, with possible underestimation of clonal diversity.

The repertoire was sequenced with immunoSEQ multiplex PCR; TCRdb's copy has only in-frame clones and lacks some. Among about 100,000 clones listed, around nine tenths were seen once. This sample comprised peripheral blood, obtained on day 0 of AZD1222 vaccination. This sequence was found in an adult in good health. V usage is TRBV2 and J usage is TRBJ2-7; 9 nucleotides agree with TRBD2. In nucleotides, the CDR3 is TGTGCCAGCAGCACAGCGGGGGGCTACGAGCAGTACTTC. Translation gives CASSTAGGYEQYF.